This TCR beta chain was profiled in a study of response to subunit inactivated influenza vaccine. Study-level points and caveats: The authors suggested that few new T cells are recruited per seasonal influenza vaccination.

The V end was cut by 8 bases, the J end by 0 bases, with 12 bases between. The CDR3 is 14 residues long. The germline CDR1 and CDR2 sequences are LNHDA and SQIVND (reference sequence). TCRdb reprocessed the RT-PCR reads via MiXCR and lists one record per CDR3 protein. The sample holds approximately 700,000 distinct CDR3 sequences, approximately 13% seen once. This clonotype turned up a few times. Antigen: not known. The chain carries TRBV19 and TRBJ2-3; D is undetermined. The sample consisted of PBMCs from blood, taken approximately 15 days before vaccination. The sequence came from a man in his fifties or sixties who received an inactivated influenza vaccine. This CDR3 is CASRRVASTDTQYF. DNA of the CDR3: TGTGCCAGTCGACGGGTTGCTAGCACAGATACGCAGTATTTT. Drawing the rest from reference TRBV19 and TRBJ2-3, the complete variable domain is DGGITQSPKYLFRKEGQNVTLSCEQNLNHDAMYWYRQDPGQGLRLIYYSQIVNDFQKGDIAEGYSVSREKKESFPLTVTSAQKNPTAFYLCASRRVASTDTQYFGPGTRLTVL.